The T cell receptor (beta chain) under discussion was sequenced for a study of T cell responses to AZD1222 COVID-19 vaccine. Study observations and caveats: An increase in Spike-specific TCR breadth and depth was observed after two AZD1222 doses. The donor cohort was predominantly white British with a female majority, and clonal diversity may have been underestimated.

Method: immunoSEQ multiplex PCR; TCRdb's copy keeps in-frame clones and lacks some. The sample shows 100,000 to 150,000 clones, 75% to 90% of them seen only once. Comments on this clone: The target antigen is unknown.

Germline-derived CDR1 and CDR2 are SGHRS and YFSETQ. Trimming removed 4 bases at V and 2 bases at J, with 11 bases between. The CDR3 has 14 residues. The chain is built from TRBV5-1 and TRBJ2-3, with D possibly matching TRBD2 (5 bases). This receptor was taken from an adult who received the AZD1222 COVID-19 vaccine. Specimen: peripheral blood, collected 28 days after the second AZD1222 dose. The CDR3 is CASSPGDTTDTQYF. Here the CDR3 DNA reads TGCGCCAGCAGCCCCGGGGATACCACAGATACGCAGTATTTT. Based on the CDR3 plus reference TRBV5-1 and TRBJ2-3, the full variable domain is KAGVTQTPRYLIKTRGQQVTLSCSPISGHRSVSWYQQTPGQGLQFLFEYFSETQRNKGNFPGRFSGRQFSNSRSEMNVSTLELGDSALYLCASSPGDTTDTQYFGPGTRLTVL.